Given below is one TCR beta chain in context. TCRdb's table, derived via immunoSEQ multiplex PCR, lists solely in-frame clones and lacks some. Seen here are more than 45,000 clones, 85% to 95% observed once, and the top ten hold about 12%. The source of the sample is a study of OX40 agonist ivuxolimab in advanced cancers. Study in general: Patients were treated with intravenous ivuxolimab, dosed at 0.01 to 10 mg/kg and infused every 2 weeks.

The TCR was taken from an adult with an advanced solid tumor such as melanoma, head and neck, liver or kidney cancer. The sample consisted of CD4+ or CD8+ T cells sorted from blood, taken in a trial of the OX40 agonist ivuxolimab.

The DNA for the CDR3 is TGTGCCAGCAGTTATAGCGCCCCCATAGTCGGCGAGCAGTACTTC. The encoded protein is CASSYSAPIVGEQYF. V is TRBV6-6 and J is TRBJ2-7; D may be TRBD2 (5 bases). Germline assignment: CDR1 MNHNY and CDR2 SVGAGI (reference sequence). The CDR3 is 15 amino acids. V was clipped by 3 bases and J by 6 bases, with 18 bases between them.